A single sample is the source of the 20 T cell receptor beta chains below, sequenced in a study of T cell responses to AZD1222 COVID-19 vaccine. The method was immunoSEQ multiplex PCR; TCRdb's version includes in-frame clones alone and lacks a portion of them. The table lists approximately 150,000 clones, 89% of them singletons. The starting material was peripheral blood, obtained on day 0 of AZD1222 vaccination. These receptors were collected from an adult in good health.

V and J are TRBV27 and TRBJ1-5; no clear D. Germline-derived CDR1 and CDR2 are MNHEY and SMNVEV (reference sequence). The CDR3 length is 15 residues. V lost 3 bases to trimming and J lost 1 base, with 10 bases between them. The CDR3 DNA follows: TGTGCCAGCAGTTTGTACGGGGTAAGCAATCAGCCCCAGCATTTT. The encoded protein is CASSLYGVSNQPQHF.

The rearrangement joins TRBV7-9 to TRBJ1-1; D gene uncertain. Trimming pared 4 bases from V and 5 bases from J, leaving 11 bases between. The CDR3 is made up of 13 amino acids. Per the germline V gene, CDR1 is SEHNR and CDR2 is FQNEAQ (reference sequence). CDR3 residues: CASSSGPRTEAFF. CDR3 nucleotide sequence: TGTGCCAGCAGCTCTGGCCCCAGGACTGAAGCTTTCTTT.

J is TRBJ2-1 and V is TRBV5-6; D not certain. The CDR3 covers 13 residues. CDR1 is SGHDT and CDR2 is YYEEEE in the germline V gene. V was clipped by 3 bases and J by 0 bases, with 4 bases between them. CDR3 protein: CASSSDSYNEQFF. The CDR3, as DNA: TGTGCCAGCAGCTCCGACTCCTACAATGAGCAGTTCTTC.

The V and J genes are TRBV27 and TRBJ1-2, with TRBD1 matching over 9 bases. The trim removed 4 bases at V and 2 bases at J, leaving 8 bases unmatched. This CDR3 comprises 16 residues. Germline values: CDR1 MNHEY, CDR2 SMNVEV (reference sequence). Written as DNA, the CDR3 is TGTGCCAGCAGTTCGTTAACAGGGGGCGTAAACTATGGCTACACCTTC. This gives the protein CASSSLTGGVNYGYTF.

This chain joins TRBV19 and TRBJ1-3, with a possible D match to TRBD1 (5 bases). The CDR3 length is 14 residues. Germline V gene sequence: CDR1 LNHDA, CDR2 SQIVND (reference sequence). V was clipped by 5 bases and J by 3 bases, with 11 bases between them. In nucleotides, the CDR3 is TGTGCCAGTAGTCGTCGGGACGATGGAAACACCATATATTTT. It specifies CASSRRDDGNTIYF.

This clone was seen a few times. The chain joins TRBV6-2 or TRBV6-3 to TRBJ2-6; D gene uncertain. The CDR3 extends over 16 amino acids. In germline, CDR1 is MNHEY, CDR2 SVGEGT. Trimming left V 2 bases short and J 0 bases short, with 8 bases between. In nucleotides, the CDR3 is TGTGCCAGCAGTTACACAGTCCCCTCTGGGGCCAACGTCCTGACTTTC. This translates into CASSYTVPSGANVLTF.

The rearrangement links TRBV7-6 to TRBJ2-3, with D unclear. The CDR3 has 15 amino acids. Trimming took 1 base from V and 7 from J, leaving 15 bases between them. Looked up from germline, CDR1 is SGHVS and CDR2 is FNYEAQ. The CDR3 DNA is TGTGCCAGCAGCTTAGAACGGGCCTCCAGGAATACGCAGTATTTT. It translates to CASSLERASRNTQYF.

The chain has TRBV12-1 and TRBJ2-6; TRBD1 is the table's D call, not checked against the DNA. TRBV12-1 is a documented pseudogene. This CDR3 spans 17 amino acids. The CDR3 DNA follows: TGTGCCAGCAGCTGCGGGACAGGGAGCTCTGGGGCCAACGTCCTGACTTTC. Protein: CASSCGTGSSGANVLTF.

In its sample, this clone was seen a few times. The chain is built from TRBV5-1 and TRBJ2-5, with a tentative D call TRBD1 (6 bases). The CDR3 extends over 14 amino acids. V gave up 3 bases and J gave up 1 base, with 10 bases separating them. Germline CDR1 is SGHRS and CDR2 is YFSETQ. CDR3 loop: CASSSRGVQETQYF. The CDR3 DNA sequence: TGCGCCAGCAGCTCCAGGGGCGTCCAAGAGACCCAGTACTTC.

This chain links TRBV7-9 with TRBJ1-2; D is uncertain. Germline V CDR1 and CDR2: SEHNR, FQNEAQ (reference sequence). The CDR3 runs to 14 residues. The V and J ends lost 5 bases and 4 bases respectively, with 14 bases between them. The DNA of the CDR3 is TGTGCCAGCAGCCCCGTAGGGATCCTCTATGGCTACACCTTC. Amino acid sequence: CASSPVGILYGYTF.

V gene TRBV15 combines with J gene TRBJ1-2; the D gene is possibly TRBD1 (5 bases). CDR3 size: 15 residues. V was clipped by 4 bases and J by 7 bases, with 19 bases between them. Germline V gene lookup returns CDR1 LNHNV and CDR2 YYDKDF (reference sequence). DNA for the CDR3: TGTGCCACCAGCACTCCCGGGACTCTCGTCGGTGGCTACACCTTC. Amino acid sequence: CATSTPGTLVGGYTF.

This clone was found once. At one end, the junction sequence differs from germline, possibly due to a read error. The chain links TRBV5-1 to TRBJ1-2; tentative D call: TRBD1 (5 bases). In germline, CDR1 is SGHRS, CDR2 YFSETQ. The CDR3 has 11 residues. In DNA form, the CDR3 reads TGCGCCAGCTCTCGCGTGGGGGGATCCAACTTC. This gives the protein CASSRVGGSNF.

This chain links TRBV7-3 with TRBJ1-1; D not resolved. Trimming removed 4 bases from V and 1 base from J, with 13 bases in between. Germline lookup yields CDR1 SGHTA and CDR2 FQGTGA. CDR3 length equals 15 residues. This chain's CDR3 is CASSSRSYRNTEAFF. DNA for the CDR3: TGTGCCAGCAGCTCCCGGTCCTACAGGAACACTGAAGCTTTCTTT.

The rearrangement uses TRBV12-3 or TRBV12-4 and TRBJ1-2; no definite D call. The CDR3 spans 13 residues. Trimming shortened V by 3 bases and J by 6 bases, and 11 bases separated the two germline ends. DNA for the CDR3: TGTGCCAGCAGTTTTTCGGAAGAAAATGGCTACACCTTC. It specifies CASSFSEENGYTF.

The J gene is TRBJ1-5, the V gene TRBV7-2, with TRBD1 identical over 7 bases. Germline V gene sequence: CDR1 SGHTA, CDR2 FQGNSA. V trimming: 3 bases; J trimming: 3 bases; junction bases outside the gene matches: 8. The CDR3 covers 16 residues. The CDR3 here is CASSFRLTGPNQPQHF. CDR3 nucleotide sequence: TGTGCCAGCAGCTTTCGTCTGACAGGGCCCAATCAGCCCCAGCATTTT.

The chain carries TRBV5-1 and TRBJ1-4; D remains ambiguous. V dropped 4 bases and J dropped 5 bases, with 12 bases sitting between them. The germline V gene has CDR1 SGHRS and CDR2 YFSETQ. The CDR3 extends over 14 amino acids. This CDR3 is CASSPDGRNEKLFF. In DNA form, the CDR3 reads TGCGCCAGCAGCCCGGACGGACGGAATGAAAAACTGTTTTTT.

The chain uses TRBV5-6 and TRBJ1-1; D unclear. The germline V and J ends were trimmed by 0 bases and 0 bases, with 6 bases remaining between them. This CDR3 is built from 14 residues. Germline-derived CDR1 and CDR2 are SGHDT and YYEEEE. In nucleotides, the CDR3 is TGTGCCAGCAGCTTGGGTTCTGTGAACACTGAAGCTTTCTTT. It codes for CASSLGSVNTEAFF.

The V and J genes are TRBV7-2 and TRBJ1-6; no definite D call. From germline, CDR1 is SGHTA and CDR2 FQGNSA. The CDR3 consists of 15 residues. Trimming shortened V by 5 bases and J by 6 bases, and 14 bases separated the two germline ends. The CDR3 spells CASSLSRRGNSPLHF. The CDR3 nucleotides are TGTGCCAGCAGCCTTTCTCGACGGGGTAATTCACCCCTCCACTTT.

CDR3 residues: CSVEDPGSSYEQYF. In DNA, the CDR3 is TGCAGCGTTGAAGATCCGGGCAGCTCCTACGAGCAGTACTTC. The chain has TRBV29-1 and TRBJ2-7, with D hard to call. The V and J ends lost 0 bases and 0 bases respectively, with 9 bases between them. The length of the CDR3 is 14 residues. CDR1 and CDR2 from the germline V gene are SQVTM and ANQGSEA.

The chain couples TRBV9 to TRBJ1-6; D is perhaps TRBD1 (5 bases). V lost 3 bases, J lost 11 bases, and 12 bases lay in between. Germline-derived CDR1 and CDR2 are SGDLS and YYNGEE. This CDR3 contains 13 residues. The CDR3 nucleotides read TGTGCCAGCAGCGCCGGGACGGAACCACCCCTCCACTTT. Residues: CASSAGTEPPLHF.